This TCR beta chain was obtained from a study of tumor-infiltrating lymphocytes in primary liver carcinoma. Per the germline V gene, CDR1 is SGHAT and CDR2 is FQNNGV. This CDR3 region has 14 residues. V lost 3 bases, J lost 3 bases, and 11 bases lay in between. The sample holds many counts of this clonotype. Antigen: not known. From 400 to 500 ng total RNA, TCR beta cDNA was generated with a primer in the constant region. Slightly modified ARM-PCR with three nested multiplex PCR rounds yielded TCR beta libraries. For approximately 9 cycles apiece, the opening two PCR rounds ran with TRBV1-TRBV30 forward primers and a C-beta reverse primer. MiXCR was run by TCRdb on the multiplex PCR reads, yielding one entry per CDR3 protein. The repertoire includes some 190,000 distinct CDR3 sequences, over 45% of them detected once, and roughly 76% sits in the top ten. Extraction also yielded germline DNA, while blood RNA was obtained from unsorted whole blood.

Study-wide findings and caveats: Unsorted bulk processing meant the study did not compare CD4+ and CD8+ repertoires. Reduced overlap was seen in tumor-adjacent and tumor-blood pairs versus tumor region pairs.

The sample consisted of peripheral blood. This rearrangement joins TRBV11-2 to TRBJ2-5; no clear D gene. The sequence came from a man between 40 and 49 years old with primary liver carcinoma and hepatitis B virus infection. The chain's CDR3 is CASSFRFLEETQYF. The CDR3 DNA is TGTGCCAGCAGCTTTCGCTTCCTGGAAGAGACCCAGTACTTC.